One sample yielded the 8 T cell receptor beta chains listed below, sequenced in a study of neoadjuvant nivolumab and ipilimumab in lung cancer. Measured with immunoSEQ multiplex PCR; TCRdb has only the in-frame clones, and not every one. This sample carries about 30,000 clones, about 83% of them seen once, and the ten largest clones take 5.1%. Sample: tumor tissue, taken after neoadjuvant nivolumab, alone or with ipilimumab, at or shortly before surgery. These receptors were obtained from an adult with non-small cell lung cancer.

The chain joins TRBV6-6 to TRBJ1-1; the match to TRBD1 covers 10 bases. This CDR3 contains 15 residues. V was clipped by 4 bases and J by 4 bases; unmatched bases: 6. Germline CDR1 and CDR2: MNHNY and SVGAGI (reference sequence). The CDR3 reads CASSLGQGGGTEAFF. The CDR3 nucleotides are TGTGCCAGCAGTTTAGGACAGGGGGGCGGCACTGAAGCTTTCTTT.

The rearrangement joins TRBV11-1 to TRBJ1-2; 7 positions match TRBD1. CDR1 and CDR2 from the germline V gene are SGHAT and FQDESV (reference sequence). The CDR3 runs 13 residues. Trimming at V came to 5 bases and at J to 7 bases, leaving 7 bases not matched to a gene. The CDR3 DNA reads TGTGCCAGCAGCCCGACAGGGATCCGTGGCTACACCTTC. Translating gives CASSPTGIRGYTF. The whole variable domain, filled in from reference TRBV11-1 and TRBJ1-2, reads EAEVAQSPRYKITEKSQAVAFWCDPISGHATLYWYRQILGQGPELLVQFQDESVVDDSQLPKDRFSAERLKGVDSTLKIQPAELGDSAMYLCASSPTGIRGYTFGSGTRLTVV.

The chain joins TRBV7-9 to TRBJ2-1, with TRBD2 identical over 12 bases. The V gene's germline CDR1 is SEHNR and CDR2 FQNEAQ (reference sequence). This CDR3 is built from 15 residues. Trimming at V came to 3 bases and at J to 8 bases, leaving 5 bases not matched to a gene. The CDR3 sequence is CASSLLAGGPYEQFF. DNA for the CDR3: TGTGCCAGCAGCTTGCTAGCGGGAGGGCCCTATGAGCAGTTCTTC.

CDR3 DNA: TGCAGCGTTGAGGAAGGACAGGGAACTGGCTACACCTTC. Its translation is CSVEEGQGTGYTF. This sequence joins TRBV29-1 and TRBJ1-2, with TRBD1 identical over 8 bases. The CDR3 consists of 13 residues. Germline CDR1 and CDR2: SQVTM and ANQGSEA. V trimming: 3 bases; J trimming: 7 bases; junction bases outside the gene matches: 7. Together with reference TRBV29-1 and TRBJ1-2, the CDR3 gives the full variable domain: SAVISQKPSRDICQRGTSLTIQCQVDSQVTMMFWYRQQPGQSLTLIATANQGSEATYESGFVIDKFPISRPNLTFSTLTVSNMSPEDSSIYLCSVEEGQGTGYTFGSGTRLTVV.

The chain is built from TRBV6-5 and TRBJ2-7, with D perhaps given as TRBD1 or TRBD2 (7 bases each). Germline CDR1 is MNHEY and CDR2 is SVGAGI. This CDR3 has 14 residues. The germline V and J ends were trimmed by 4 bases and 5 bases, with 15 bases remaining between them. The CDR3 here is CASSSGGGLDEQYF. The CDR3 DNA follows: TGTGCCAGCAGTTCAGGGGGAGGACTAGACGAGCAGTACTTC.

The chain is built from TRBV15 and TRBJ2-5; TRBD1 might be the D (7 bases). Trimming removed 5 bases at V and 4 bases at J, with 23 bases between. This CDR3 has 17 residues. Germline V gene lookup returns CDR1 LNHNV and CDR2 YYDKDF (reference sequence). The CDR3 here is CATSGPWEQGRGETQYF. CDR3 sequence (DNA): TGTGCCACCAGCGGCCCCTGGGAACAGGGGCGGGGAGAGACCCAGTACTTC.

V usage is TRBV2 and J usage is TRBJ2-3, with 14 bases matching TRBD2. J lost 8 bases, V lost 8 bases, and 6 bases had no gene match. The CDR3 contains 14 residues. Germline V gene lookup returns CDR1 SNHLY and CDR2 FYNNEI. CDR3 nucleotides: TGTGCCAGCCATGGACTAGCGGGGGGCGGTACGCAGTATTTT. Protein: CASHGLAGGGTQYF.

This chain joins TRBV28 and TRBJ2-7; D perhaps matches TRBD1 (6 bases). This CDR3 has 14 amino acids. Between the trimmed V and J ends, which lost 8 bases and 3 bases, there was a span of 17 bases. Germline CDR1 and CDR2: MDHEN and SYDVKM. CDR3 region: CASLGGKRVYEQYF. The CDR3 DNA reads TGTGCCAGCTTAGGGGGAAAGAGGGTCTACGAGCAGTACTTC.